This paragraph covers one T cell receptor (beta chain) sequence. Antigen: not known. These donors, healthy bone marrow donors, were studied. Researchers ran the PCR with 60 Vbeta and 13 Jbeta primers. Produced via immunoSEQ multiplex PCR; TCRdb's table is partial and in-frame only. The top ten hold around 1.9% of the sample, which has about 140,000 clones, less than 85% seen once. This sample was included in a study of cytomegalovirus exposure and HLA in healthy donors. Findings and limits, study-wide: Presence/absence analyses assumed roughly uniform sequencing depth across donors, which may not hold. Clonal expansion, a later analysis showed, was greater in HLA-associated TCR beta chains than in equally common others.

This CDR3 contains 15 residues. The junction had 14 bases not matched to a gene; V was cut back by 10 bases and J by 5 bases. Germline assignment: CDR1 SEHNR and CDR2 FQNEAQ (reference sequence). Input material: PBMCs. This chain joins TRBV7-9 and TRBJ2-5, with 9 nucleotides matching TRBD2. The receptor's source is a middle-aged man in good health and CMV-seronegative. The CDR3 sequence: CATEKGGGARETQYF. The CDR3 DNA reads TGTGCCACTGAAAAAGGCGGGGGGGCCCGGGAGACCCAGTACTTC.